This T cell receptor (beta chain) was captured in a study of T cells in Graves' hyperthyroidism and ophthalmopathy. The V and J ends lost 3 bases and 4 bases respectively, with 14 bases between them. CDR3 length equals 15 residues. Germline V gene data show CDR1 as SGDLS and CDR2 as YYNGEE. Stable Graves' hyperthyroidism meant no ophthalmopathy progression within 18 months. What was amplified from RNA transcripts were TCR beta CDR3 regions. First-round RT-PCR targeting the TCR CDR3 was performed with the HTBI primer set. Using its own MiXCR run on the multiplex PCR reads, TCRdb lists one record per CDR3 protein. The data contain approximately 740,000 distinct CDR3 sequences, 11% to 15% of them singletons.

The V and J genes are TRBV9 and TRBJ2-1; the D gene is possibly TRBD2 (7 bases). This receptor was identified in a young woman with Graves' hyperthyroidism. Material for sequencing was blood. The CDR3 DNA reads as TGTGCCAGCAGCGAGGGGGGGGGACTTTACAATGAGCAGTTCTTC. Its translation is CASSEGGGLYNEQFF.